The sequence of this T cell receptor beta chain was determined in a study of T cell changes during pregnancy in multiple sclerosis. The CDR3 is 13 residues long. V dropped 7 bases and J dropped 6 bases, with 15 bases sitting between them. Germline CDR1 reads LNHDA; CDR2 reads SQIVND (reference sequence). Assay: immunoSEQ multiplex PCR; the TCRdb copy retains only in-frame clones and omits some. Of about 73,000 clones listed, approximately 92% are singletons. The sequenced sample was peripheral blood, obtained in the third trimester of pregnancy. The receptor comes from a female donor in good health, enrolled as a control in a pregnancy study. V usage is TRBV19 and J usage is TRBJ2-5, with D possibly matching TRBD1 (5 bases). The CDR3, as DNA: TGTGCCAGTAACGTGGGGCTGGGGAAGACCCAGTACTTC. Translation gives CASNVGLGKTQYF.